Detailed here is one T cell receptor (beta chain). This sample was taken from a study of T cell changes during pregnancy in multiple sclerosis. The CDR3 is made up of 13 amino acids. Germline lookup yields CDR1 SQVTM and CDR2 ANQGSEA. V shed 0 bases and J shed 6 bases, with 11 bases lying between them. Measured with immunoSEQ multiplex PCR; TCRdb has only the in-frame clones, and not every one. The sample carries 20,000 to 25,000 clones, 86% recorded once. V is TRBV29-1 and J is TRBJ1-2; unclear D gene. This receptor was obtained from a female donor in good health, enrolled as a control in a pregnancy study. Sequences were derived from CD8+ T cells from peripheral blood mononuclear cells, sampled in the first trimester of pregnancy. CDR3 sequence reads: CSVEDMQEDGYTF. The DNA for the CDR3 is TGCAGCGTTGAAGATATGCAGGAGGATGGCTACACCTTC.